This entry lists 31 T cell receptor beta chains sequenced from one sample in a study of T cell changes during pregnancy in multiple sclerosis. Method: immunoSEQ multiplex PCR; TCRdb's copy keeps in-frame clones and lacks some. The table lists approximately 20,000 clones, roughly 88% of them singletons. The specimen comprised CD8+ T cells from peripheral blood mononuclear cells, sampled in the third trimester of pregnancy. These receptors all come from a female donor in good health, enrolled as a control in a pregnancy study.

The CDR3 loop is CTSSQNLLQGANSQETQYF. The DNA for the CDR3 is TGCACCAGCAGCCAAAATTTGTTGCAGGGGGCGAATAGCCAAGAGACCCAGTACTTC. V and J are TRBV1 and TRBJ2-5; TRBD1 was called by the table and not checked on the DNA. TRBV1 is classified as a pseudogene. The CDR3 covers 19 residues.

This rearrangement joins TRBV6-1 to TRBJ2-5; the match to TRBD2 covers 14 bases. The DNA end is a closer match to TRBJ2-7, so the J assignment may be wrong. The CDR3 totals 16 residues. Germline values: CDR1 MNHNS, CDR2 SASEGT. Here the CDR3 DNA reads TGTGCCAGCAGTGGCTGGACTAGCGGGGGGTCCTACGAGCAGTACTTC. Amino acid sequence: CASSGWTSGGSYEQYF.

The genes are TRBV6-4 and TRBJ2-3; 10 nucleotides agree with TRBD2. Trimming took 5 bases from V and 3 from J; bases not matched to a gene: 5. The CDR3 length is 15 residues. Germline assignment: CDR1 MRHNA and CDR2 SNTAGT. The CDR3 loop reads CASSLAGEETDTQYF. The CDR3 coding sequence is TGTGCCAGCAGTCTAGCGGGGGAGGAGACAGATACGCAGTATTTT.

V and J are TRBV4-3 and TRBJ2-7; 11 positions agree with TRBD2. Germline V lookup: CDR1 LGHNA, CDR2 YSLEER. The V and J ends lost 3 bases and 2 bases, in that order; junction bases with no gene match: 0. The CDR3 is 14 amino acids. The CDR3 DNA sequence: TGCGCCAGCAGCCATAGCGGGGGGGCCTACGAGCAGTACTTC. Residues: CASSHSGGAYEQYF.

The rearrangement links TRBV6-5 to TRBJ2-2; D is ambiguous. Trimming left V 5 bases short and J 1 base short, with 8 bases between. Germline V gives CDR1 MNHEY, CDR2 SVGAGI. The CDR3 totals 14 residues. The CDR3 nucleotides are TGTGCCAGCAGTCCCTCTTGGAACACCGGGGAGCTGTTTTTT. Amino acids: CASSPSWNTGELFF.

The V and J genes are TRBV6-5 and TRBJ2-3, with D tentatively TRBD2 (6 bases). V was pared by 6 bases and J by 4 bases, with 17 bases between. CDR3 length equals 15 residues. The germline CDR1 and CDR2 sequences are MNHEY and SVGAGI. This CDR3 reads CASSTPEEGSDTQYF. CDR3 sequence (DNA): TGTGCCAGCAGCACCCCGGAGGAGGGTTCAGATACGCAGTATTTT.

The gene calls are TRBV7-9 and TRBJ1-1; the match to TRBD1 covers 8 bases. The V gene end was trimmed by 2 bases and the J gene end by 1 base; junction bases not matched to a gene: 9. The CDR3 length is 17 residues. Germline V gene lookup returns CDR1 SEHNR and CDR2 FQNEAQ (reference sequence). The CDR3 protein is CASSLSFAGTGNTEAFF. In nucleotides, the CDR3 is TGTGCCAGCAGCTTATCGTTCGCCGGGACAGGGAACACTGAAGCTTTCTTT.

This clone appeared a few times. CDR3 bases: TGTGCCAGCATTAAGCCGGGACAATTCTCACCCCTCCACTTT. Protein product: CASIKPGQFSPLHF. This chain uses TRBV6-1 with TRBJ1-6; possible D gene TRBD1, 6 bases. From germline, CDR1 is MNHNS and CDR2 SASEGT. The CDR3 contains 14 residues. V was trimmed by 7 bases and J by 10 bases, leaving 17 bases between them.

In this sample, this clone is medium-sized (0.01 to 0.1%). This chain connects TRBV7-9 to TRBJ1-2, with D perhaps matching TRBD1 (6 bases). CDR1 is SEHNR and CDR2 is FQNEAQ in the germline V gene (reference sequence). V gave up 5 bases and J gave up 5 bases, with 18 bases separating them. The CDR3 extends over 15 amino acids. The CDR3 DNA reads as TGTGCCAGCAGCCCCTCGGCAGGGGCGCGATATGGCTACACCTTC. It encodes CASSPSAGARYGYTF.

The chain recombines TRBV7-2 with TRBJ1-2; perhaps TRBD1 as D (6 bases). Trimming pared 2 bases from V and 4 bases from J, leaving 11 bases between. Germline assignment: CDR1 SGHTA and CDR2 FQGNSA. The CDR3 has 14 amino acids. This CDR3 is CASSLNREGYGYTF. CDR3 coding DNA: TGTGCCAGCAGCTTAAACAGGGAGGGCTATGGCTACACCTTC.

J is TRBJ1-2 and V is TRBV5-6, with 7 bases matching TRBD1. Trimming at V came to 3 bases and at J to 5 bases, leaving 7 bases not matched to a gene. CDR1 is SGHDT and CDR2 is YYEEEE in the germline V gene. The CDR3 totals 14 residues. The CDR3 nucleotides are TGTGCCAGCAGCTCAATAACAGGGGAATATGGCTACACCTTC. The encoded protein is CASSSITGEYGYTF.

The sample holds one count of this clone. The chain recombines TRBV27 with TRBJ2-7; the D gene is possibly TRBD2 (6 bases). CDR1 and CDR2 from the germline V gene are MNHEY and SMNVEV (reference sequence). Trimming removed 5 bases at V and 0 bases at J, with 11 bases between. The CDR3 runs 14 residues. The DNA of the CDR3 is TGTGCCAGCAGTCTGGGGGGAAGCTCCTACGAGCAGTACTTC. Its translation: CASSLGGSSYEQYF.

This chain connects TRBV7-9 to TRBJ1-5, with TRBD1 as a possible D gene (5 bases). Trimming removed 5 bases at V and 5 bases at J, with 10 bases between. In germline, CDR1 is SEHNR, CDR2 FQNEAQ (reference sequence). This CDR3 spans 13 amino acids. The CDR3 protein is CASSHDRYQPQHF. The CDR3 nucleotides are TGTGCCAGCAGCCACGACAGATATCAGCCCCAGCATTTT.

The genes are TRBV29-1 and TRBJ2-5; 8 bases map to TRBD1. The DNA end lines up better with TRBJ2-7; the J call may be wrong. CDR1 is SQVTM, CDR2 ANQGSEA, per germline. This CDR3 is built from 12 residues. In nucleotides, the CDR3 is TGCAGCGTTCAGGGGGCGCGTTACGAGCAGTACTTC. Translating gives CSVQGARYEQYF.

The chain links TRBV6-5 to TRBJ2-7; maybe TRBD1 (6 bases). The CDR3 has 15 residues. Trimming cost V 4 bases and J 2 bases, with 15 bases left between them. Germline assignment: CDR1 MNHEY and CDR2 SVGAGI. CDR3 sequence reads: CASSSGTGWPYEQYF. DNA for the CDR3: TGTGCCAGCAGTTCGGGAACAGGGTGGCCCTACGAGCAGTACTTC.

The chain recombines TRBV29-1 with TRBJ2-1; 8 positions match TRBD2. The V segment lost 1 base and the J segment 0 bases; nucleotides outside the gene matches: 5. This CDR3 region has 16 residues. Germline CDR1 and CDR2: SQVTM and ANQGSEA. For the CDR3, the DNA is TGCAGCGTTGAAGGAGGACTAGCCCTCTCCTACAATGAGCAGTTCTTC. This sequence encodes CSVEGGLALSYNEQFF.

J is TRBJ1-2 and V is TRBV14; no clear D. CDR1 and CDR2 from the germline V gene are SGHDN and FVKESK. This CDR3 spans 13 amino acids. The V end was cut by 0 bases, the J end by 4 bases, with 6 bases between. CDR3 sequence reads: CASSQDGSYGYTF. The CDR3 DNA reads as TGTGCCAGCAGCCAAGATGGGAGCTATGGCTACACCTTC.

This chain links TRBV7-6 with TRBJ1-2; 9 bases are a match to TRBD1. The length of the CDR3 is 13 residues. From germline, CDR1 is SGHVS and CDR2 FNYEAQ. The trim removed 8 bases at V and 6 bases at J, leaving 7 bases unmatched. The CDR3 here is CASSTGQGHGYTF. In DNA, the CDR3 is TGTGCCAGCTCCACGGGACAGGGACATGGCTACACCTTC. Full variable domain (rest looked up from reference TRBV7-6 and TRBJ1-2): GAGVSQSPRYKVTKRGQDVALRCDPISGHVSLYWYRQALGQGPEFLTYFNYEAQQDKSGLPNDRFSAERPEGSISTLTIQRTEQRDSAMYRCASSTGQGHGYTFGSGTRLTVV.

CDR3 in amino acids: CASSSGQFSNQPQHF. In DNA form, the CDR3 reads TGTGCCAGCAGCTCAGGACAGTTTAGCAATCAGCCCCAGCATTTT. The chain has TRBV6-5 and TRBJ1-5; tentative D call: TRBD1 (6 bases). V was clipped by 6 bases and J by 0 bases, with 12 bases between them. From germline, CDR1 is MNHEY and CDR2 SVGAGI. The CDR3 contains 15 residues.

The CDR3 DNA reads as TGTGCCAGCAGTACCCAGGACAGGGAGGAGACCCAGTACTTC. It is translated as CASSTQDREETQYF. The V gene is TRBV6-6, the J gene TRBJ2-5; TRBD1 matches 8 bases. V was pared by 5 bases and J by 5 bases, with 7 bases of the junction left unmatched. This CDR3 has 14 amino acids. The V gene's germline CDR1 is MNHNY and CDR2 SVGAGI (reference sequence).

The chain employs TRBV9 and TRBJ2-6; D may be TRBD2 (5 bases). The CDR3 consists of 15 residues. V was cut by 0 bases and J by 2 bases, with 6 bases left in between. CDR1 and CDR2 from the germline V gene are SGDLS and YYNGEE. The CDR3 reads CASSVAEAGANVLTF. In DNA, the CDR3 is TGTGCCAGCAGCGTAGCGGAGGCTGGGGCCAACGTCCTGACTTTC.

The sample holds a few counts of this clone. The CDR3 sequence is CASSPGFDPNYGYTF. The CDR3 bases are TGTGCCAGCAGCCCTGGCTTCGATCCTAACTATGGCTACACCTTC. The V call is TRBV7-9, the J call TRBJ1-2; D remains unclear. From germline, CDR1 is SEHNR and CDR2 FQNEAQ (reference sequence). The CDR3 has 15 residues. The ends were cut back, 5 bases at V and 0 bases at J, with 13 bases in the middle.

The chain combines TRBV14 with TRBJ2-1, with 8 positions matching TRBD2. J was trimmed by 6 bases and V by 0 bases; bases with no gene match: 4. This CDR3 comprises 15 residues. CDR1 SGHDN and CDR2 FVKESK come from the germline V gene. CDR3 sequence (DNA): TGTGCCAGCAGCCAAGATCCGCTAGCGGGCAATGAGCAGTTCTTC. Translation gives CASSQDPLAGNEQFF.

The chain recombines TRBV7-9 with TRBJ2-7; 7 bases map to TRBD1. The CDR3 consists of 16 residues. J gave up 2 bases and V 5 bases, and 12 bases lay outside the gene matches. Looked up from germline, CDR1 is SEHNR and CDR2 is FQNEAQ (reference sequence). CDR3 loop: CASSEMTGTATYEQYF. The DNA for the CDR3 is TGTGCCAGCAGCGAGATGACCGGGACAGCAACCTACGAGCAGTACTTC.

The chain uses TRBV9 and TRBJ1-3; D is perhaps TRBD1 (5 bases). The CDR3 covers 14 residues. The germline CDR1 and CDR2 sequences are SGDLS and YYNGEE. V lost 2 bases, J lost 0 bases, and 6 bases lay in between. The CDR3 region is CASSVQGSGNTIYF. The CDR3 DNA follows: TGTGCCAGCAGCGTCCAGGGCTCTGGAAACACCATATATTTT.

The chain couples TRBV9 to TRBJ1-2; the D is unclear. The V and J ends lost 4 bases and 6 bases respectively, with 10 bases between them. The germline CDR1 and CDR2 sequences are SGDLS and YYNGEE. The CDR3 is made up of 12 amino acids. As DNA, the CDR3 is TGTGCCAGCAGCCCTCTGCGGGATGGCTACACCTTC. This gives the protein CASSPLRDGYTF.

This clone has a single count. The rearrangement links TRBV18 to TRBJ1-4; 7 bases fit TRBD1. V shed 0 bases, J shed 4 bases, and the junction held 2 bases outside the gene matches. Germline V lookup: CDR1 KGHSH, CDR2 LQKENI. This CDR3 has 15 residues. CDR3 sequence (DNA): TGTGCCAGCTCACCACCGGGACAGCATAATGAAAAACTGTTTTTT. Amino acid sequence: CASSPPGQHNEKLFF.

V and J are TRBV7-9 and TRBJ2-7, with 9 bases identical to TRBD1. Germline CDR1 is SEHNR and CDR2 is FQNEAQ (reference sequence). The CDR3 covers 15 residues. J was trimmed by 3 bases and V by 3 bases; bases with no gene match: 6. CDR3 coding DNA: TGTGCCAGCAGCTTCCGGGACAGGGCATTCTACGAGCAGTACTTC. Protein product: CASSFRDRAFYEQYF.

The rearrangement links TRBV12-5 to TRBJ2-1, with TRBD2 matching over 8 bases. The germline gives CDR1 LGHNT, CDR2 FRNRAP. The CDR3 has 15 amino acids. The trim removed 2 bases at V and 8 bases at J, leaving 8 bases unmatched. DNA of the CDR3: TGTGCTAGTGGTTTGTCCCACGGGGGGGCCTATGAGCAGTTCTTC. Translating it yields CASGLSHGGAYEQFF. Complete variable domain (other parts from reference TRBV12-5 and TRBJ2-1): DARVTQTPRHKVTEMGQEVTMRCQPILGHNTVFWYRQTMMQGLELLAYFRNRAPLDDSGMPKDRFSAEMPDATLATLKIQPSEPRDSAVYFCASGLSHGGAYEQFFGPGTRLTVL.

The chain has TRBV27 and TRBJ1-5; D perhaps matches TRBD1 (5 bases). There are 14 residues in the CDR3. Germline CDR1 and CDR2: MNHEY and SMNVEV (reference sequence). V lost 6 bases and J 0 bases, leaving 9 bases between the germline ends. The CDR3 DNA reads as TGTGCCAGCAGACGGGGGTATAGCAATCAGCCCCAGCATTTT. The encoded protein is CASRRGYSNQPQHF.

This clone appeared a few times. CDR3 loop: CASSLGPGGWEETQYF. In DNA form, the CDR3 reads TGTGCCAGCAGCTTAGGACCAGGGGGCTGGGAAGAGACCCAGTACTTC. V usage is TRBV7-8 and J usage is TRBJ2-5; 8 nucleotides align to TRBD1. The V gene's germline CDR1 is SGHVS and CDR2 FQNEAQ. The V and J ends lost 1 base and 3 bases, in that order; junction bases with no gene match: 7. The CDR3 is 16 residues long. The variable domain in full, completed from reference TRBV7-8 and TRBJ2-5, reads GAGVSQSPRYKVAKRGQDVALRCDPISGHVSLFWYQQALGQGPEFLTYFQNEAQLDKSGLPSDRFFAERPEGSVSTLKIQRTQQEDSAVYLCASSLGPGGWEETQYFGPGTRLLVL.